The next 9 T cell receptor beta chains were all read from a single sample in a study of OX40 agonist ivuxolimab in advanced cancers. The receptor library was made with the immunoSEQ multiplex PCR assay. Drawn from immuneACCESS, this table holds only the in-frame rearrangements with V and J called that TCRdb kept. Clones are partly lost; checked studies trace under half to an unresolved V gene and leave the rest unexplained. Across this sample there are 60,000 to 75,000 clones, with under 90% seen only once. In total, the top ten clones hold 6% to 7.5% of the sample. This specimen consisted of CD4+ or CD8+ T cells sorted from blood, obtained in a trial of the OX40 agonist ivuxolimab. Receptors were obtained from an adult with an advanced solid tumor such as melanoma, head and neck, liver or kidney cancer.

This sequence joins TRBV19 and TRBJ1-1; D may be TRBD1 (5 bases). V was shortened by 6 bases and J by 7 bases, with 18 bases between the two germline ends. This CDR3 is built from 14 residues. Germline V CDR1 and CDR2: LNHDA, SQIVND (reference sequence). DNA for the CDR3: TGTGCCAGTAGGCCCGACAGAAGACGAGGTGAAGCTTTCTTT. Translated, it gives CASRPDRRRGEAFF.

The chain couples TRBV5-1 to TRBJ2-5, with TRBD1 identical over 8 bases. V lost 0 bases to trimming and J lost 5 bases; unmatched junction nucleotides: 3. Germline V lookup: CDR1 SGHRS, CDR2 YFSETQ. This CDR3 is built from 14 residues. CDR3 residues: CASSLGTGRETQYF. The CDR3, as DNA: TGCGCCAGCAGCTTGGGGACAGGGAGGGAGACCCAGTACTTC. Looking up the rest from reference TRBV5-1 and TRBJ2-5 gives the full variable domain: KAGVTQTPRYLIKTRGQQVTLSCSPISGHRSVSWYQQTPGQGLQFLFEYFSETQRNKGNFPGRFSGRQFSNSRSEMNVSTLELGDSALYLCASSLGTGRETQYFGPGTRLLVL.

In DNA, the CDR3 is TGTGCCAGCAGCGTAGGACTCCCGAACACCGGGGAGCTGTTTTTT. Its protein product is CASSVGLPNTGELFF. The gene calls are TRBV9 and TRBJ2-2; D unclear. The germline gives CDR1 SGDLS, CDR2 YYNGEE. This CDR3 contains 15 residues. Trimming left V 0 bases short and J 0 bases short, with 6 bases between.

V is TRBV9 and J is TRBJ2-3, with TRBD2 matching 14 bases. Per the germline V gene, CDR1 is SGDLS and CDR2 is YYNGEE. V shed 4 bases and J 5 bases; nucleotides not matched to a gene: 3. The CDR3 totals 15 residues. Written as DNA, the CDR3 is TGTGCCAGCAGCCGACTAGCGGGGGGGCTAGATACGCAGTATTTT. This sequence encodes CASSRLAGGLDTQYF.

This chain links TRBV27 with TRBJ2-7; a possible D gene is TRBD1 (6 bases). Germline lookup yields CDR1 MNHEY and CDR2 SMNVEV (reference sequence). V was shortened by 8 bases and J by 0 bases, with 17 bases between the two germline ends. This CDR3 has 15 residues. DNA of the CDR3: TGTGCCAGCTCACGCCGACAGGACCCCTCCTACGAGCAGTACTTC. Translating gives CASSRRQDPSYEQYF.

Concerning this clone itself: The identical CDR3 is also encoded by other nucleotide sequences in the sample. CDR3 coding DNA: TGTGCCAGCAGTCCCGGGACGGTTAGCAATCAGCCCCAGCATTTT. The encoded protein is CASSPGTVSNQPQHF. The chain couples TRBV28 to TRBJ1-5; tentative D call: TRBD1 (5 bases). The V end was cut by 5 bases, the J end by 0 bases, with 11 bases between. Germline V gene sequence: CDR1 MDHEN, CDR2 SYDVKM. The CDR3 covers 15 residues.

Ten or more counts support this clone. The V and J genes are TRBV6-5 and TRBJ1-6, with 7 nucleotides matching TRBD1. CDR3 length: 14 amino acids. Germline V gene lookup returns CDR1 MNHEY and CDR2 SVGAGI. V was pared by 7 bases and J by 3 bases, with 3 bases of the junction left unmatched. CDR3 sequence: CASTGQSYNSPLHF. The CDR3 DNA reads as TGTGCCAGCACGGGACAGAGCTATAATTCACCCCTCCACTTT.

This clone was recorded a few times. CDR3 DNA: TGTGCCAGCAGCTTAGCGCATACTAGCGGGGTCAAAAGCACAGATACGCAGTATTTT. Translated, it gives CASSLAHTSGVKSTDTQYF. The rearrangement uses TRBV7-8 and TRBJ2-3, with 10 bases lining up with TRBD2. The germline V gene has CDR1 SGHVS and CDR2 FQNEAQ. The CDR3 sequence is 19 residues long. V was pared by 0 bases and J by 0 bases, with 9 bases of the junction left unmatched.

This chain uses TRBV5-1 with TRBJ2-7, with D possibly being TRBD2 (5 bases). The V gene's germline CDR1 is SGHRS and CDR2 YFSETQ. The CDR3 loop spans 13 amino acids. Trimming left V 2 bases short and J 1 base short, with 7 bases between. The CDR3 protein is CASSLAESYEQYF. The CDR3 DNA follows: TGCGCCAGCAGCTTAGCGGAATCCTACGAGCAGTACTTC.